Listed here are 24 T cell receptor beta chains from one sample, sequenced in a study of identical twins. MiXCR was run by TCRdb on the 5' RACE reads, yielding one entry per CDR3 protein. The sample has fewer than 500,000 distinct CDR3 sequences; roughly 26% are singletons. The same data also contributed to another study, on T cells expressing NK-cell markers.

What was sequenced was CD4+ T cells sorted from blood. The receptor set was obtained from a woman between 18 and 29 years old in good health.

This clonotype was recorded a few times. The chain employs TRBV14 and TRBJ2-5; D call uncertain. Trimming removed 2 bases at V and 7 bases at J, with 17 bases between. Germline-derived CDR1 and CDR2 are SGHDN and FVKESK. The length of the CDR3 is 15 residues. CDR3 amino acids: CASSQMAMGSGTQYF. The CDR3 bases are TGTGCCAGCAGCCAAATGGCCATGGGGTCCGGGACCCAGTACTTC.

This chain connects TRBV5-1 to TRBJ1-2; D remains ambiguous. The V end lost 0 bases, the J end lost 7 bases, and 16 bases lay between the germline ends. The CDR3 covers 15 residues. Germline assignment: CDR1 SGHRS and CDR2 YFSETQ. DNA for the CDR3: TGCGCCAGCAGCTTGGCCAAGAACAGATACGGTGGCTACACCTTC. Residues: CASSLAKNRYGGYTF.

This clonotype occurred a few times. V gene TRBV29-1 combines with J gene TRBJ2-3; 9 bases are shared with TRBD2. The CDR3 consists of 14 residues. CDR1 and CDR2 from the germline V gene are SQVTM and ANQGSEA. V lost 2 bases, J lost 8 bases, and 8 bases stayed unmatched. Here the CDR3 DNA reads TGCAGCGTTGAACCCAGCGGGGGGCCCGGTACGCAGTATTTT. Its protein is CSVEPSGGPGTQYF.

The chain uses TRBV14 and TRBJ2-3; 7 bases line up with TRBD2. The CDR3 is 20 amino acids. The junction had 21 bases not matched to a gene; V was cut back by 0 bases and J by 6 bases. Germline CDR1 reads SGHDN; CDR2 reads FVKESK. CDR3: CASSQEPGFGLADFRDTQYF. The CDR3 DNA sequence: TGTGCCAGCAGCCAAGAGCCCGGGTTCGGCCTAGCGGATTTTCGGGATACGCAGTATTTT.

The rearrangement links TRBV30 to TRBJ2-3, with 8 bases lining up with TRBD2. V was clipped by 5 bases and J by 2 bases; unmatched bases: 3. Per germline, CDR1 GTSNPN and CDR2 SVGIG (reference sequence). This CDR3 contains 13 residues. CDR3 loop: CAWELAATDTQYF. The CDR3 DNA reads as TGTGCCTGGGAACTAGCGGCCACAGATACGCAGTATTTT.

This clonotype has just a few counts. This chain connects TRBV21-1 to TRBJ1-2; the table's D call TRBD1 went unverified against the DNA. TRBV21-1 is a pseudogene segment. This CDR3 has 16 amino acids. CDR3 DNA sequence: TGTGCCAGCAGCAAAGCCTGGGGGATATGGGGATTAGGCTACACCTTC. It translates to CASSKAWGIWGLGYTF.

This clonotype came up a few times. The gene calls are TRBV6-5 and TRBJ1-3; maybe TRBD1 (6 bases). CDR1 MNHEY and CDR2 SVGAGI come from the germline V gene. Trimming took off 0 bases at V and 3 bases at J, with 9 bases between the two ends. The CDR3 loop spans 15 amino acids. CDR3 loop: CASSYSGAFGNTIYF. The CDR3 bases are TGTGCCAGCAGTTACTCGGGGGCGTTTGGAAACACCATATATTTT.

This clonotype has only a few counts. The chain carries TRBV3-1 and TRBJ2-2; D is ambiguous. The CDR3 runs to 13 residues. The V gene lost 0 bases and the J gene lost 5 bases, with 4 bases spanning the gap. Germline CDR1 and CDR2: LGHDT and YNNKEL (reference sequence). CDR3 amino acids: CASSQDETGELFF. CDR3 nucleotides: TGTGCCAGCAGCCAAGACGAGACCGGGGAGCTGTTTTTT.

This clonotype was detected a few times. The rearrangement joins TRBV5-1 to TRBJ2-1, with TRBD2 matching 12 bases. Germline V lookup: CDR1 SGHRS, CDR2 YFSETQ. Trimming cost V 0 bases and J 4 bases; bases outside gene matches: 2. The CDR3 contains 16 residues. CDR3 residues: CASSLASGGVYNEQFF. CDR3 in DNA: TGCGCCAGCAGCTTGGCTAGCGGGGGGGTTTACAATGAGCAGTTCTTC.

This clonotype was seen a handful of times. The rearrangement uses TRBV18 and TRBJ2-5, with D unresolved. The germline V gene has CDR1 KGHSH and CDR2 LQKENI. The V end lost 0 bases, the J end lost 0 bases, and 5 bases lay between the germline ends. This CDR3 contains 14 residues. The CDR3 here is CASSPPLYQETQYF. Here the CDR3 DNA reads TGTGCCAGCTCACCACCTTTGTACCAAGAGACCCAGTACTTC.

V and J are TRBV10-3 and TRBJ1-6; D is unclear. Trimming took 0 bases from V and 10 from J, leaving 10 bases between them. The CDR3 consists of 14 residues. Germline V gene data show CDR1 as ENHRY and CDR2 as SYGVKD. The chain's CDR3 is CAISESLTGSPLHF. The CDR3 DNA sequence: TGTGCCATCAGTGAGTCCTTGACGGGATCACCCCTCCACTTT.

The chain has TRBV3-1 and TRBJ2-7; D is tentatively TRBD1 or TRBD2 (5 bases each). The CDR3 totals 14 residues. The V and J ends lost 4 bases and 5 bases respectively, with 15 bases between them. CDR1 and CDR2 from the germline V gene are LGHDT and YNNKEL (reference sequence). For the CDR3, the DNA is TGTGCCAGCAGCCCCAGGGACCGGTTCGACGAGCAGTACTTC. Translating it yields CASSPRDRFDEQYF.

The genes are TRBV5-1 and TRBJ1-2; D is perhaps TRBD1 (5 bases). The length of the CDR3 is 15 residues. The V and J ends lost 0 bases and 4 bases respectively, with 13 bases between them. CDR1 and CDR2 from the germline V gene are SGHRS and YFSETQ. The CDR3 here is CASSLEARAIYGYTF. In DNA, the CDR3 is TGCGCCAGCAGCTTGGAAGCCAGGGCTATCTATGGCTACACCTTC.

This clonotype was counted only a few times. A much larger clone lies one base from this, so it may be a read error. The chain is built from TRBV5-1 and TRBJ2-2; 8 bases match TRBD1. Per the germline V gene, CDR1 is SGHRS and CDR2 is YFSETQ. This CDR3 region has 14 residues. V lost 0 bases, J lost 6 bases, and 1 base stayed unmatched. In nucleotides, the CDR3 is TGCGCCAGCAGCTTGGACAGGGGGGCCGGGGAGCTGTTTTTT. Protein sequence: CASSLDRGAGELFF.

The chain uses TRBV6-2 or TRBV6-3 and TRBJ2-2, with 14 bases aligning to TRBD2. CDR1 and CDR2 from the germline V gene are MNHEY and SVGEGT. V was clipped by 6 bases and J by 1 base; unmatched bases: 7. The CDR3 loop spans 18 amino acids. CDR3 bases: TGTGCCAGCAGCTCCGGGACTAGCGGGAGAGTGAACACCGGGGAGCTGTTTTTT. Encoded protein: CASSSGTSGRVNTGELFF.

This clonotype was detected only a few times. The CDR3 sequence is CASSPGGQNTEAFF. The CDR3 DNA reads as TGTGCCAGCAGCCCAGGGGGACAGAACACTGAAGCTTTCTTT. V is TRBV7-9 and J is TRBJ1-1; TRBD1 matches 7 bases. Germline values: CDR1 SEHNR, CDR2 FQNEAQ (reference sequence). The ends lost 5 bases at V and 1 base at J; junction bases unmatched: 4. The CDR3 length is 14 residues.

This clonotype was recorded at least ten times. The chain links TRBV29-1 to TRBJ1-1, with D possibly matching TRBD1 (6 bases). CDR3 size: 12 residues. Per the germline V gene, CDR1 is SQVTM and CDR2 is ANQGSEA. Between the trimmed V and J ends, which lost 6 bases and 5 bases, there was a span of 13 bases. The CDR3 nucleotides are TGCAGCGTGGGGGGCGGTTGGACTGAAGCTTTCTTT. Encoded protein: CSVGGGWTEAFF. The whole variable domain, remainder taken from reference TRBV29-1 and TRBJ1-1, is SAVISQKPSRDICQRGTSLTIQCQVDSQVTMMFWYRQQPGQSLTLIATANQGSEATYESGFVIDKFPISRPNLTFSTLTVSNMSPEDSSIYLCSVGGGWTEAFFGQGTRLTVV.

V is TRBV29-1 and J is TRBJ2-6; D may be TRBD2 (7 bases). V was clipped by 5 bases and J by 3 bases, with 11 bases between them. The CDR3 totals 14 residues. CDR1 is SQVTM and CDR2 is ANQGSEA in the germline V gene. The CDR3 nucleotides read TGCAGCGTTAGGGGGGGTTATGGGGCCAACGTCCTGACTTTC. Translated, it gives CSVRGGYGANVLTF.

A single count supports this clonotype. J is TRBJ2-1 and V is TRBV20-1; 7 bases align to TRBD1. With V trimmed by 3 bases and J by 3 bases, 5 bases remained unmatched. CDR3 length: 14 amino acids. Germline loops: CDR1 DFQATT, CDR2 SNEGSKA (reference sequence). CDR3 residues: CSARKGAGYNEQFF. CDR3 nucleotides: TGCAGTGCTAGGAAGGGGGCAGGCTACAATGAGCAGTTCTTC.

This chain uses TRBV5-1 with TRBJ1-4; D gene unclear. The length of the CDR3 is 15 residues. Germline V gene lookup returns CDR1 SGHRS and CDR2 YFSETQ. V lost 4 bases, J lost 3 bases, and 13 bases lay in between. CDR3: CASSEVGYSNEKLFF. CDR3 nucleotide sequence: TGCGCCAGCAGCGAGGTGGGGTACTCTAATGAAAAACTGTTTTTT.

This clonotype has ten or more counts. Compared with germline, one end of the junction differs, possibly owing to a read error. This chain uses TRBV5-1 with TRBJ2-5, with 7 bases lining up with TRBD1. The CDR3 loop spans 13 amino acids. Per the germline V gene, CDR1 is SGHRS and CDR2 is YFSETQ. For the CDR3, the DNA is TGTGCCAGCAGTTTAGGCAGGGGGGAGACCCAGTACTTC. Amino acid sequence: CASSLGRGETQYF.

This clonotype was seen only a few times. V is TRBV10-3 and J is TRBJ2-7, with 7 positions matching TRBD2. The V segment lost 6 bases and the J segment 4 bases; nucleotides outside the gene matches: 9. Germline V gives CDR1 ENHRY, CDR2 SYGVKD. The CDR3 covers 14 residues. The CDR3 DNA reads as TGTGCCATCAGCGAAGATCGGGGGGTGTACGAGCAGTACTTC. This codes for CAISEDRGVYEQYF.

This clonotype was counted a few times. The chain combines TRBV6-1 with TRBJ2-2; weak D call: TRBD2 (6 bases). The CDR3 is 16 residues long. Trimming removed 5 bases from V and 5 bases from J, with 18 bases in between. Germline-derived CDR1 and CDR2 are MNHNS and SASEGT. CDR3 DNA: TGTGCCAGCAGTAGATCGGGACTCGGTCGTACCGGGGAGCTGTTTTTT. Translation: CASSRSGLGRTGELFF.

The table lists this clonotype with a few counts. CDR3 sequence reads: CASSYPTGNAPDTQYF. CDR3 bases: TGTGCCAGCAGCTATCCAACAGGGAACGCCCCAGATACGCAGTATTTT. This rearrangement joins TRBV11-2 to TRBJ2-3, with D possibly matching TRBD1 (6 bases). CDR3 length: 16 amino acids. Germline values: CDR1 SGHAT, CDR2 FQNNGV. V shed 4 bases and J shed 4 bases, with 18 bases lying between them.